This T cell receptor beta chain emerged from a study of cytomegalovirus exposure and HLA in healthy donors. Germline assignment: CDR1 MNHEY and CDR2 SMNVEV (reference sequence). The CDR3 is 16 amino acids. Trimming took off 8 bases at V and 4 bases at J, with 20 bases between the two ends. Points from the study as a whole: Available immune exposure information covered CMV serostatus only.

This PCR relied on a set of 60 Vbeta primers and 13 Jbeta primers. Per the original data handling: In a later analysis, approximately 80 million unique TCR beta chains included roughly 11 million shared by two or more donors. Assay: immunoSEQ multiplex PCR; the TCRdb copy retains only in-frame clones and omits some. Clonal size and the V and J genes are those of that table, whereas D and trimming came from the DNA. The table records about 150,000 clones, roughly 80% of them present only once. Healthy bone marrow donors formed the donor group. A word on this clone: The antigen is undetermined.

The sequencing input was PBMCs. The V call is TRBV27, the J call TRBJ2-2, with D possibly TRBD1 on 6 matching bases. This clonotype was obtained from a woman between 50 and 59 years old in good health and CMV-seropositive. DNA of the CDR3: TGTGCCAGCGGGATTGGCGTGGGGGCGACCACCGGGGAGCTGTTTTTT. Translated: CASGIGVGATTGELFF.